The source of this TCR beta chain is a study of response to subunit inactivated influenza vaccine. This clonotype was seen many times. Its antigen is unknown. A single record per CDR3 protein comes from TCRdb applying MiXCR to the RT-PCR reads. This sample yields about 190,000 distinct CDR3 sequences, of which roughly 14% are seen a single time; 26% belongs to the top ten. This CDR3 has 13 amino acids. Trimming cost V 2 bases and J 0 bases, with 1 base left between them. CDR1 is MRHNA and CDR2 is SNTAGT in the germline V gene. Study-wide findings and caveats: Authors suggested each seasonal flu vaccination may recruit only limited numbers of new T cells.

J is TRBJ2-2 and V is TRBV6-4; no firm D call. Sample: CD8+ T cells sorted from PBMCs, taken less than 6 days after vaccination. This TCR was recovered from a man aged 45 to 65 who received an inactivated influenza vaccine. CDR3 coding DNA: TGTGCCAGCAGTGACACGAACACCGGGGAGCTGTTTTTT. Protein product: CASSDTNTGELFF.